This is a list of T cell receptor beta chains from one sample in a study of T cell responses to AZD1222 COVID-19 vaccine. This table comes from immunoSEQ multiplex PCR, and its TCRdb copy is limited to in-frame clones, with some not included. The repertoire consists of approximately 100,000 clones, with around 90% occurring once and the leading ten covering 0.95% to 1.5%. Here the sequenced sample was peripheral blood, taken on day 0 of AZD1222 vaccination. The source is an adult in good health. Each CDR3 is given with its conserved first and last residue. The order of the fields is J gene, V gene, CDR3 protein.

J: TRBJ1-2
V: TRBV10-3
CDR3: CAISESSYGYTF

J: TRBJ1-2
V: TRBV19
CDR3: CASSIAAGSGYTF

J: TRBJ1-2
V: TRBV4-3
CDR3: CASSPHRRGARGYGYTF

J: TRBJ1-2
V: TRBV27
CDR3: CASSPGQGRYGYTF

J: TRBJ1-1
V: TRBV10-3
CDR3: CAISPGQPLTEAFF

J: TRBJ2-5
V: TRBV24-1
CDR3: CATSGGEGLKETQYF

J: TRBJ2-3
V: TRBV15
CDR3: CATSTRGSTDTQYF

J: TRBJ1-1
V: TRBV5-1
CDR3: CASSFGRDTEAFF

J: TRBJ2-1
V: TRBV20-1
CDR3: CSASRLAGARRQFF

J: TRBJ2-7
V: TRBV6-2/TRBV6-3
CDR3: CASSYGQGMIYEQYF

J: TRBJ2-1
V: TRBV6-5
CDR3: CASSPQGEGNEQFF

J: TRBJ1-3
V: TRBV9
CDR3: CASSVLGSGNTIYF

J: TRBJ1-6
V: TRBV14
CDR3: CASSQATGDNSPLHF

J: TRBJ1-4
V: TRBV3-1/TRBV3-2
CDR3: CASSQAPGGGAGEKLFF

J: TRBJ1-4
V: TRBV28
CDR3: CASSLRGAANEKLFF

J: TRBJ1-2
V: TRBV12-3/TRBV12-4
CDR3: CASSVARVGYTF

J: TRBJ2-7
V: TRBV6-5
CDR3: CATLPYRLSYEQYF

J: TRBJ1-4
V: TRBV3-1/TRBV3-2
CDR3: CASSLNWDRANEKLFF

J: TRBJ1-4
V: TRBV4-2
CDR3: CASSPLPGATNEKLFF

J: TRBJ1-4
V: TRBV7-2
CDR3: CASSFGTSNEKLFF

J: TRBJ1-4
V: TRBV6-5
CDR3: CASSPGATNEKLFF

J: TRBJ1-4
V: TRBV5-1
CDR3: CASSQATNEKLFF

J: TRBJ2-2
V: TRBV13
CDR3: CASSSLANGILGGELFF

J: TRBJ1-5
V: TRBV28
CDR3: CASNFPRNQPQHF

J: TRBJ2-1
V: TRBV9
CDR3: CASSVSYHSYNEQFF

J: TRBJ1-2
V: TRBV11-2
CDR3: CASSAIPGTGPYGYTF

J: TRBJ1-4
V: TRBV2
CDR3: CASSVGRDNEKLFF

J: TRBJ1-5
V: TRBV19
CDR3: CASETGLSNQPQHF

J: TRBJ2-7
V: TRBV27
CDR3: CASSSRDFTYEQYF

J: TRBJ1-2
V: TRBV28
CDR3: CAILPPGQAYGYTF

J: TRBJ1-3
V: TRBV19
CDR3: CASSTMRMADSSGNTIYF

J: TRBJ1-6
V: TRBV28
CDR3: CASREASALHF

J: TRBJ2-7
V: TRBV12-3/TRBV12-4
CDR3: CASSYGQDEQYF

J: TRBJ2-7
V: TRBV28
CDR3: CASSLGGLNYEQYF

J: TRBJ1-6
V: TRBV7-2
CDR3: CASSVLTGGNSPLHF

J: TRBJ1-1
V: TRBV30
CDR3: CAWSADHTEAFF

J: TRBJ1-2
V: TRBV3-1/TRBV3-2
CDR3: CASSQGDRANYGYTF

J: TRBJ1-3
V: TRBV7-7
CDR3: CASSPGTGGGGNTIYF